These T cell receptor beta chains were read from a single sample in a study of blood T cell repertoires in COVID-19. Libraries were prepared by immunoSEQ multiplex PCR; TCRdb keeps only in-frame clonotypes and omits some of them. This table holds tens of thousands of clones, roughly four fifths found once. Sample: peripheral blood. Receptors originate from a woman over 75 with acute or convalescent COVID-19. Each CDR3 is given with its conserved first and last residue. The D gene is left open where the match is weak.

D,V,J,CDR3
TRBD2,TRBV11-2,TRBJ2-1,CASSSSGGGEQFF
.,TRBV5-1,TRBJ1-1,CASSREMNTEAFF
.,TRBV18,TRBJ1-1,CASSPLIQGARTEAFF
.,TRBV5-1,TRBJ1-1,CASSLAMGAVGEAFF
TRBD1,TRBV12-3/TRBV12-4,TRBJ2-1,CASRTGGGGQFF
TRBD1,TRBV5-1,TRBJ2-6,CASSRLTGRSGANVLTF
.,TRBV3-1/TRBV3-2,TRBJ1-5,CASSQERLRESNQPQHF
.,TRBV2,TRBJ2-5,CASREDSQETQYF
TRBD2,TRBV2,TRBJ2-5,CASTAGEETQYF
TRBD1,TRBV12-3/TRBV12-4,TRBJ2-1,CASSPGQGGRWFF
TRBD2,TRBV9,TRBJ2-1,CASGPLGGGEQFF
.,TRBV7-8,TRBJ1-1,CASSLNREMNTEAFF
.,TRBV12-5,TRBJ1-4,CASSPRGSANEKLFF
.,TRBV29-1,TRBJ1-6,CSVRQGLDSPLHF
TRBD1,TRBV2,TRBJ1-1,CASTAQTRGRGGYTEAFF
.,TRBV5-1,TRBJ1-2,CASSRLPGENGYTF
TRBD2,TRBV28,TRBJ2-1,CASSEETSGGYNEQFF
TRBD1,TRBV10-3,TRBJ1-1,CAISASGTVVEKGDTEAFF
.,TRBV30,TRBJ1-5,CAWGHSSNQPQHF
.,TRBV6-1,TRBJ1-5,CASSEAPGNQPQHF
.,TRBV12-3/TRBV12-4,TRBJ1-6,CASSFQGPLHF
.,TRBV19,TRBJ1-1,CASSMGGSNTEAFF
TRBD1,TRBV5-1,TRBJ2-6,CASSTKRDRGTNVLTF
TRBD1,TRBV10-3,TRBJ2-7,CAIRPGQGSLYEQYF
TRBD1,TRBV19,TRBJ1-1,CASRGQSGSTEAFF
TRBD1,TRBV11-2,TRBJ2-5,CASSIGQGVAETQYF
.,TRBV13,TRBJ1-2,CACTVGEGYGYTF
TRBD2,TRBV15,TRBJ2-1,CATSRAGTSVYNEQFF
.,TRBV19,TRBJ2-2,CASSIRWRAAGELFF
.,TRBV4-2,TRBJ2-3,CASSQPGATGTDTQYF
TRBD1,TRBV6-5,TRBJ2-5,CASSSFRGETQYF
TRBD2,TRBV11-3,TRBJ2-7,CASSSGTSGIDEQYF
TRBD1,TRBV7-6,TRBJ2-2,CASRPKTGGPGELFF
.,TRBV24-1,TRBJ2-2,CATRGTTGELFF
.,TRBV2,TRBJ1-6,CASSGEHNSPLHF
.,TRBV9,TRBJ2-3,CASSVESTTDTQYF
.,TRBV3-1/TRBV3-2,TRBJ1-1,CASSQALDSAGTEAFF
TRBD2,TRBV13,TRBJ2-5,CASSFRRGGGETQYF
.,TRBV12-3/TRBV12-4,TRBJ1-2,CASRRGRDYGYTF
TRBD1,TRBV11-3,TRBJ2-7,CASSPGQGKGEQYF
.,TRBV5-8,TRBJ2-3,CASSSTGASTDTQYF
.,TRBV20-1,TRBJ2-5,CSASDGGETQYF
.,TRBV5-1,TRBJ2-1,CASSRESYNEQFF
.,TRBV5-1,TRBJ1-1,CASSSLAGITEAFF
.,TRBV5-4,TRBJ1-3,CASSYTGLVGGNTIYF